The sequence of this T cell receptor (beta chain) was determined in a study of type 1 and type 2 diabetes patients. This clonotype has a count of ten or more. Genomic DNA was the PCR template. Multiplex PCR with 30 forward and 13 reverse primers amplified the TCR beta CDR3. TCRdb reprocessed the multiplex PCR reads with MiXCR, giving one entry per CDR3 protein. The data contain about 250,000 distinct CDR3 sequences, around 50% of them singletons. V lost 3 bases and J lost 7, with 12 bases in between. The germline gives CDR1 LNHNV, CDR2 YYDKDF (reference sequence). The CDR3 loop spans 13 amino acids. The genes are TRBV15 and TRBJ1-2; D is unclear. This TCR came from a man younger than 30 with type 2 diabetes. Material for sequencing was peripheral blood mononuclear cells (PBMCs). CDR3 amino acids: CATSRALEGGYTF. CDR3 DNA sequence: TGTGCCACCAGCAGGGCCCTTGAGGGTGGCTACACCTTC.